These 27 T cell receptor beta chains came from one sample sequenced in a study of T cell responses to AZD1222 COVID-19 vaccine. The protocol was immunoSEQ multiplex PCR, while the TCRdb copy is restricted to in-frame clones and leaves out a portion. The sample comprises about 110,000 clones, around 81% of which are singletons, and around 4.6% rests with the top ten. The material sequenced was peripheral blood, taken on day 0 of AZD1222 vaccination. These receptors all come from an adult in good health.

This chain connects TRBV21-1 to TRBJ2-7. TRBV21-1 is noted as a pseudogene. This CDR3 spans 15 amino acids. The CDR3 loop is CASSREGPLSYEQYF. CDR3 DNA: TGTGCCAGCAGCAGGGAAGGGCCCCTCTCCTACGAGCAGTACTTC.

The rearrangement joins TRBV7-9 to TRBJ1-2; tentative D call: TRBD1 (5 bases). CDR3 length: 15 amino acids. Per the germline V gene, CDR1 is SEHNR and CDR2 is FQNEAQ (reference sequence). The germline V and J ends were trimmed by 5 bases and 6 bases, with 19 bases remaining between them. CDR3: CASSPTQVRADGYTF. DNA for the CDR3: TGTGCCAGCAGCCCTACCCAGGTCAGGGCGGATGGCTACACCTTC.

In this sample, this clone turned up a few times. The rearrangement joins TRBV5-1 to TRBJ2-2; TRBD1 agrees at 8 bases. V dropped 4 bases and J dropped 4; count of bases not matched to a gene: 6. CDR3 length: 15 residues. Germline CDR1 SGHRS, CDR2 YFSETQ. CDR3: CASSRRQGTTGELFF. The CDR3 coding sequence is TGCGCCAGCAGCAGAAGACAGGGGACCACCGGGGAGCTGTTTTTT.

The rearrangement joins TRBV5-1 to TRBJ1-1; no definite D call. This CDR3 region has 15 residues. V was clipped by 1 base and J by 1 base, with 11 bases between them. The germline CDR1 and CDR2 sequences are SGHRS and YFSETQ. This CDR3 reads CASSLRWGGNTEAFF. In DNA form, the CDR3 reads TGCGCCAGCAGCTTGAGATGGGGTGGGAACACTGAAGCTTTCTTT. The full variable domain, rest sourced from reference TRBV5-1 and TRBJ1-1, is KAGVTQTPRYLIKTRGQQVTLSCSPISGHRSVSWYQQTPGQGLQFLFEYFSETQRNKGNFPGRFSGRQFSNSRSEMNVSTLELGDSALYLCASSLRWGGNTEAFFGQGTRLTVV.

The chain employs TRBV4-3 and TRBJ1-1, with D possibly being TRBD1 (6 bases). This CDR3 region has 15 residues. Per germline, CDR1 LGHNA and CDR2 YSLEER. Trimming took 0 bases from V and 1 from J, leaving 9 bases between them. CDR3 sequence (DNA): TGCGCCAGCAGCCAAGATGGGGGCTCGAACACTGAAGCTTTCTTT. Translation: CASSQDGGSNTEAFF.

The chain couples TRBV19 to TRBJ1-1; D not resolved. V lost 3 bases to trimming and J lost 4 bases, with 9 bases between them. Germline CDR1 LNHDA, CDR2 SQIVND (reference sequence). The CDR3 is 13 amino acids. The CDR3 sequence is CASSIKVRTEAFF. Written as DNA, the CDR3 is TGTGCCAGTAGTATTAAGGTCCGCACTGAAGCTTTCTTT.

The chain is built from TRBV19 and TRBJ2-7, with D perhaps being TRBD1 or TRBD2 (5 bases each). The germline gives CDR1 LNHDA, CDR2 SQIVND (reference sequence). Trimming removed 8 bases from V and 2 bases from J, with 10 bases in between. This CDR3 spans 12 amino acids. CDR3: CASSGTAYEQYF. CDR3 sequence (DNA): TGTGCCAGTTCCGGGACGGCCTACGAGCAGTACTTC.

This clone appeared once. This sequence joins TRBV11-2 and TRBJ2-7; TRBD2 matches 9 bases. V was clipped by 6 bases and J by 2 bases; unmatched bases: 8. CDR3 length equals 15 residues. Germline assignment: CDR1 SGHAT and CDR2 FQNNGV. DNA of the CDR3: TGTGCCAGCAGGGCTCGGACTAGCGTGCCCTACGAGCAGTACTTC. Translation gives CASRARTSVPYEQYF.

This clone is medium-sized (0.01 to 0.1%) within its sample. CDR3 sequence (DNA): TGTGCCAGCAGTTATGACAGGGACACTGAAGCTTTCTTT. Its protein product is CASSYDRDTEAFF. The gene calls are TRBV6-2 or TRBV6-3 and TRBJ1-1; 7 positions match TRBD1. Germline V lookup: CDR1 MNHEY, CDR2 SVGEGT. There are 13 residues in the CDR3. J gave up 3 bases and V 3 bases, and 1 base lay outside the gene matches.

The sample holds a few counts of this clone. The CDR3 reads CANVRDRGDNSPLHF. The CDR3 DNA reads as TGTGCCAACGTCCGGGACAGGGGAGATAATTCACCCCTCCACTTT. The chain employs TRBV2 and TRBJ1-6, with TRBD1 matching 10 bases. The CDR3 extends over 15 amino acids. V trimming: 10 bases; J trimming: 5 bases; junction bases outside the gene matches: 8. In germline, CDR1 is SNHLY, CDR2 FYNNEI.

This rearrangement joins TRBV29-1 to TRBJ1-5; the D is unclear. This CDR3 has 12 amino acids. Germline V CDR1 and CDR2: SQVTM, ANQGSEA. Trimming left V 5 bases short and J 3 bases short, with 8 bases between. CDR3: CSVRSPNQPQHF. The CDR3 nucleotides read TGCAGCGTTAGGTCCCCCAATCAGCCCCAGCATTTT.

The rearrangement joins TRBV7-2 to TRBJ2-3; no clear D gene. Looked up from germline, CDR1 is SGHTA and CDR2 is FQGNSA. V gave up 4 bases and J gave up 6 bases, with 17 bases separating them. The CDR3 is 15 amino acids. This chain's CDR3 is CASSSPIRRRDTQYF. CDR3 in DNA: TGTGCCAGCAGCTCCCCCATACGCCGTCGGGATACGCAGTATTTT.

The chain carries TRBV27 and TRBJ2-7, with D maybe TRBD2 (6 bases). Germline CDR1 reads MNHEY; CDR2 reads SMNVEV (reference sequence). The CDR3 extends over 14 amino acids. Deletions cut 8 bases from V and 5 bases from J, with 19 bases between. The DNA of the CDR3 is TGTGCCAGCGCCCCCCCTAGGAGGGGCCACGAGCAGTACTTC. As protein: CASAPPRRGHEQYF.

The table lists this clone with a count of one. This chain joins TRBV9 and TRBJ1-5, with TRBD1 matching over 8 bases. The germline CDR1 and CDR2 sequences are SGDLS and YYNGEE. V gave up 6 bases and J gave up 1 base; unmatched junction bases: 6. The CDR3 totals 15 residues. CDR3 sequence: CASNRTGRSNQPQHF. The CDR3 coding sequence is TGTGCCAGCAACCGGACAGGGAGAAGCAATCAGCCCCAGCATTTT.

The gene calls are TRBV5-1 and TRBJ2-7; TRBD2 aligns across 14 bases. Germline V gene data show CDR1 as SGHRS and CDR2 as YFSETQ. V lost 3 bases to trimming and J lost 0 bases; unmatched junction nucleotides: 2. The CDR3 runs to 16 residues. DNA for the CDR3: TGCGCCAGCAGCTGGACTAGCGGGAGGAGCTCCTACGAGCAGTACTTC. Its protein is CASSWTSGRSSYEQYF.

The rearrangement joins TRBV19 to TRBJ2-1; D is tentatively TRBD1 or TRBD2 (5 bases each). CDR3 size: 15 residues. Germline-derived CDR1 and CDR2 are LNHDA and SQIVND (reference sequence). The V gene lost 5 bases and the J gene lost 5 bases, with 16 bases spanning the gap. The CDR3 coding sequence is TGTGCCAGTAGTCTCCCGCCGGGACGGAACAATGAGCAGTTCTTC. It is translated as CASSLPPGRNNEQFF.

For the CDR3, the DNA is TGTGCCAGCAGCCAGGGACCGAACACTGAAGCTTTCTTT. This translates into CASSQGPNTEAFF. The V and J genes are TRBV7-9 and TRBJ1-1, with a weak D call TRBD1 (5 bases). Germline CDR1 is SEHNR and CDR2 is FQNEAQ (reference sequence). The CDR3 is made up of 13 amino acids. V lost 5 bases and J lost 1, with 8 bases in between.

The rearrangement joins TRBV28 to TRBJ1-4; D gene uncertain. Trimming took 2 bases from V and 3 from J, leaving 7 bases between them. Germline V gives CDR1 MDHEN, CDR2 SYDVKM. The CDR3 runs 14 residues. CDR3 nucleotide sequence: TGTGCCAGCAGTTTACCAGGTTCTAATGAAAAACTGTTTTTT. It is translated as CASSLPGSNEKLFF.

The V gene is TRBV28, the J gene TRBJ1-2; D gene ambiguous. Between the trimmed V and J ends, which lost 2 bases and 7 bases, there was a span of 8 bases. This CDR3 has 12 amino acids. CDR1 and CDR2 from the germline V gene are MDHEN and SYDVKM. DNA of the CDR3: TGTGCCAGCAGTTTAACGGGGTTTGGCTACACCTTC. It is translated as CASSLTGFGYTF.

This rearrangement joins TRBV9 to TRBJ1-2; TRBD1 agrees at 7 bases. This CDR3 is built from 13 residues. Per the germline V gene, CDR1 is SGDLS and CDR2 is YYNGEE. V was pared by 4 bases and J by 4 bases, with 4 bases of the junction left unmatched. Here the CDR3 reads CASSKGASYGYTF. CDR3 in DNA: TGTGCCAGCAGCAAGGGGGCTAGCTATGGCTACACCTTC.

The chain combines TRBV10-1 with TRBJ1-6; D gene unclear. Trimming shortened V by 5 bases and J by 7 bases, and 9 bases separated the two germline ends. Germline V gene sequence: CDR1 WNHNN, CDR2 SYGVQD (reference sequence). The CDR3 runs to 13 residues. CDR3 sequence reads: CASSPPPNSPLHF. DNA for the CDR3: TGCGCCAGCAGTCCCCCCCCCAATTCACCCCTCCACTTT.

The rearrangement uses TRBV18 and TRBJ1-4; D gene ambiguous. Trimming removed 5 bases from V and 8 bases from J, with 15 bases in between. CDR1 and CDR2 from the germline V gene are KGHSH and LQKENI. CDR3 length equals 14 residues. The CDR3 DNA reads as TGTGCCAGCTCAACGACGGGAAAGAGGGAAAAACTGTTTTTT. It translates to CASSTTGKREKLFF.

The chain links TRBV7-8 to TRBJ2-7, with a weak D call TRBD2 (6 bases). CDR1 is SGHVS and CDR2 is FQNEAQ in the germline V gene. The length of the CDR3 is 15 residues. V dropped 3 bases and J dropped 4 bases, with 16 bases sitting between them. This CDR3 is CASSLAGRGMYEQYF. Written as DNA, the CDR3 is TGTGCCAGCAGCTTGGCCGGACGGGGGATGTACGAGCAGTACTTC.

The CDR3 sequence: CASSSDTNTEAFF. In DNA, the CDR3 is TGTGCCAGCAGTTCTGACACGAACACTGAAGCTTTCTTT. This chain connects TRBV5-4 to TRBJ1-1, with D hard to call. The CDR3 is made up of 13 amino acids. V gave up 5 bases and J gave up 1 base, with 9 bases separating them. Germline V gives CDR1 SGHNT, CDR2 YYREEE (reference sequence).

This sequence joins TRBV7-2 and TRBJ2-3, with D unclear. CDR3 length equals 15 residues. V was cut by 0 bases and J by 1 base, with 8 bases left in between. CDR1 is SGHTA and CDR2 is FQGNSA in the germline V gene. CDR3 in DNA: TGTGCCAGCAGCTTAGCCCAGCCAGGCACAGATACGCAGTATTTT. It specifies CASSLAQPGTDTQYF.

The chain joins TRBV6-5 to TRBJ1-2; TRBD1 aligns across 7 bases. From germline, CDR1 is MNHEY and CDR2 SVGAGI. The J segment lost 6 bases and the V segment lost 4 bases, leaving 8 bases of the junction unmatched. This CDR3 contains 14 residues. CDR3 residues: CASSSRQGLHGYTF. As DNA, the CDR3 is TGTGCCAGCAGTTCTCGACAGGGACTTCATGGCTACACCTTC.

The chain joins TRBV14 to TRBJ1-1; D not certain. Germline-derived CDR1 and CDR2 are SGHDN and FVKESK. V lost 4 bases and J lost 0, with 12 bases in between. This CDR3 contains 15 residues. The CDR3 spells CASSLRNLMNTEAFF. The CDR3, as DNA: TGTGCCAGCAGCCTCAGGAATCTTATGAACACTGAAGCTTTCTTT.